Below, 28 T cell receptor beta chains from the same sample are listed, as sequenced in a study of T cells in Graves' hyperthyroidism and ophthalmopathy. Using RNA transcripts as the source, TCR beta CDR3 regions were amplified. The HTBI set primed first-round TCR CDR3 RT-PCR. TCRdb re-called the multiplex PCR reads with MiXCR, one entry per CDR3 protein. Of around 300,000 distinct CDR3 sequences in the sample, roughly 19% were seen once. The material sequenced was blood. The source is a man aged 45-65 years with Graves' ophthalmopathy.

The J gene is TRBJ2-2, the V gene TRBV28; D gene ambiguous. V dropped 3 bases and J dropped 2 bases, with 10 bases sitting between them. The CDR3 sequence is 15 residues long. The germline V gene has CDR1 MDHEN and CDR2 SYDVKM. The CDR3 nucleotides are TGTGCCAGCAGTTTTGGTCAGTATAACACCGGGGAGCTGTTTTTT. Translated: CASSFGQYNTGELFF.

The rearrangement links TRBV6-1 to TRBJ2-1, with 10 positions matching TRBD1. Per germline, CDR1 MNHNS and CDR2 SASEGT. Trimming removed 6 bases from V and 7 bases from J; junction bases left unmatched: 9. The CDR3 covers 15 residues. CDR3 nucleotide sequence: TGTGCCAGCAGCCCGATGGGACAGGGGTTAAATGAGCAGTTCTTC. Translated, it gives CASSPMGQGLNEQFF.

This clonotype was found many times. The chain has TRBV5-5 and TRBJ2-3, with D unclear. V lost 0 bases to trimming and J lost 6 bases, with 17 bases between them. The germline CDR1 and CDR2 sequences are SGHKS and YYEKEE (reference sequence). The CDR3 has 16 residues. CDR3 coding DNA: TGTGCCAGCAGCTTGGTCCAAACGGTTCTGGGGGATACGCAGTATTTT. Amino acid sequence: CASSLVQTVLGDTQYF.

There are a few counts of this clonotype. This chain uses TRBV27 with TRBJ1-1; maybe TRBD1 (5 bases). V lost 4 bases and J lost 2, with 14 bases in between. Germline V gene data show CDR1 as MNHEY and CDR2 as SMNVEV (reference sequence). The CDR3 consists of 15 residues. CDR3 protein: CASSYRGEFNTEAFF. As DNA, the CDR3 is TGTGCCAGCAGTTACCGGGGGGAGTTTAACACTGAAGCTTTCTTT.

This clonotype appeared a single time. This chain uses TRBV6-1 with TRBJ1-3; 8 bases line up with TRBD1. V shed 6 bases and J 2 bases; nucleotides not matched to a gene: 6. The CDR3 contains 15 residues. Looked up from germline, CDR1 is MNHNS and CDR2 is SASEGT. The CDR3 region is CASSLDRAAGNTIYF. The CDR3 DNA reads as TGTGCCAGCAGCTTGGACAGGGCAGCTGGAAACACCATATATTTT.

The CDR3 nucleotides read TGCGCCAGCAGCGAGGTACCGGGACTAGGGGGGGAACCCTACAATGAGCAGTTCTTC. Its translation: CASSEVPGLGGEPYNEQFF. The chain employs TRBV5-1 and TRBJ2-1, with 8 positions matching TRBD2. This CDR3 spans 19 amino acids. V was clipped by 4 bases and J by 2 bases; unmatched bases: 17. Germline values: CDR1 SGHRS, CDR2 YFSETQ.

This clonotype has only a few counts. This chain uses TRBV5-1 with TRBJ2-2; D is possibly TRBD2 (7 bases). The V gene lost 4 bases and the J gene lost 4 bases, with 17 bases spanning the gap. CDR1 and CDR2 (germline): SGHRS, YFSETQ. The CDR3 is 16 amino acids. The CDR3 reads CASSLGGLAVTGELFF. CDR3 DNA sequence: TGCGCCAGCAGCCTCGGGGGGCTAGCGGTCACCGGGGAGCTGTTTTTT.

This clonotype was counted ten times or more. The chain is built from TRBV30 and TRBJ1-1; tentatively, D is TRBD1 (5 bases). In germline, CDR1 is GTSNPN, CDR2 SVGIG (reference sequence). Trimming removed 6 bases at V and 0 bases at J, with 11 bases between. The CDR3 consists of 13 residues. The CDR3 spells CACTGPLNTEAFF. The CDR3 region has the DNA TGTGCCTGCACGGGGCCCCTGAACACTGAAGCTTTCTTT.

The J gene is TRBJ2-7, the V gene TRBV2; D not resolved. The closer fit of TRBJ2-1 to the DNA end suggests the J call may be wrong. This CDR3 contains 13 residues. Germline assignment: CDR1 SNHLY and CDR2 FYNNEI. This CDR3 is CASSFGSAYEQFF. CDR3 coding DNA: TGTGCCAGCAGTTTCGGCAGTGCCTACGAGCAGTTCTTC.

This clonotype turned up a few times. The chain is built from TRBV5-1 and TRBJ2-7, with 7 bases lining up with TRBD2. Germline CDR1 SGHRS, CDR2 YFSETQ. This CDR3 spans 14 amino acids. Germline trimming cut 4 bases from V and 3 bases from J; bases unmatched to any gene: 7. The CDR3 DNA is TGCGCCAGCAGCCCGGTGGGGGGGATCTACGAGCAGTACTTC. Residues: CASSPVGGIYEQYF.

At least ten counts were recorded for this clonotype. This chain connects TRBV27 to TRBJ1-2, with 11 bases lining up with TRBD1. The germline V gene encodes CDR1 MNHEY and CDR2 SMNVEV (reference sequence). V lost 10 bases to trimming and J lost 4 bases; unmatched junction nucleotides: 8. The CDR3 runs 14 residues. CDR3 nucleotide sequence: TGTGCCACTAGCCCCGGGACAGGGGGCTATGGCTACACCTTC. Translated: CATSPGTGGYGYTF.

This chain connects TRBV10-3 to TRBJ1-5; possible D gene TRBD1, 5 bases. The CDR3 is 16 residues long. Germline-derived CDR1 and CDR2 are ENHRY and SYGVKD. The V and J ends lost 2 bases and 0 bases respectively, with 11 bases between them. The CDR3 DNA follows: TGTGCCATCAGTGAGAGGGCAGGGTATAGCAATCAGCCCCAGCATTTT. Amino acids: CAISERAGYSNQPQHF.

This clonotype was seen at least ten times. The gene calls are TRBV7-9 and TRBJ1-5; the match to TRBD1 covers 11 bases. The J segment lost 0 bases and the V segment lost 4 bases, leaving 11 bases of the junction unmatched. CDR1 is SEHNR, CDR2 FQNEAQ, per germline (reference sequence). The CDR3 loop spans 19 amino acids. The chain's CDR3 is CASSWESGTGGYSNQPQHF. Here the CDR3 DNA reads TGTGCCAGCAGCTGGGAATCCGGGACAGGGGGTTATAGCAATCAGCCCCAGCATTTT.

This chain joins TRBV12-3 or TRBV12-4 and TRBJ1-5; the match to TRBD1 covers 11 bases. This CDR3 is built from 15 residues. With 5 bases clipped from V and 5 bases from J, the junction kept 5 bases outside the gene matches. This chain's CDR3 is CASSRGQGDDQPQHF. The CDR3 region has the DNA TGTGCCAGCAGTCGGGGACAGGGGGACGATCAGCCCCAGCATTTT.

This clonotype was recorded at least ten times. The CDR3 is CASSLVGQNYGYTF. For the CDR3, the DNA is TGTGCCAGCAGCTTAGTGGGACAGAACTATGGCTACACCTTC. The gene calls are TRBV11-2 and TRBJ1-2, with TRBD1 identical over 7 bases. CDR3 length: 14 amino acids. Looked up from germline, CDR1 is SGHAT and CDR2 is FQNNGV. The ends lost 1 base at V and 2 bases at J; junction bases unmatched: 1.

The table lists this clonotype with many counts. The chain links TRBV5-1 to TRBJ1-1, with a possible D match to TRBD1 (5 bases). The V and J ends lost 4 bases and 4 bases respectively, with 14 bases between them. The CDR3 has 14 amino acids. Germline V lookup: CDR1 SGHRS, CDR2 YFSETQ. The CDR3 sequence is CASSPGRGGTEAFF. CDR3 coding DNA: TGCGCCAGCAGCCCCGGACGTGGGGGCACTGAAGCTTTCTTT. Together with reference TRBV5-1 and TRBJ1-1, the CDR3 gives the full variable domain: KAGVTQTPRYLIKTRGQQVTLSCSPISGHRSVSWYQQTPGQGLQFLFEYFSETQRNKGNFPGRFSGRQFSNSRSEMNVSTLELGDSALYLCASSPGRGGTEAFFGQGTRLTVV.

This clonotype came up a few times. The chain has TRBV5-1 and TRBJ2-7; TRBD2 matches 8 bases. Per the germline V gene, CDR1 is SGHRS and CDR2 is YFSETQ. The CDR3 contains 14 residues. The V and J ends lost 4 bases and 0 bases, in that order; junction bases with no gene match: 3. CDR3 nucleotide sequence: TGCGCCAGCAGCATGACTAGCGACTCCTACGAGCAGTACTTC. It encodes CASSMTSDSYEQYF.

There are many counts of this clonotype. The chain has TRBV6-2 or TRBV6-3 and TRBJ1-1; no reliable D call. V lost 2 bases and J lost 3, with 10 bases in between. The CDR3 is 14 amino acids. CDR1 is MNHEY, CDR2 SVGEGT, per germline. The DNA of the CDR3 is TGTGCCAGCAGTTACAGCCCCGATCACACTGAAGCTTTCTTT. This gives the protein CASSYSPDHTEAFF.

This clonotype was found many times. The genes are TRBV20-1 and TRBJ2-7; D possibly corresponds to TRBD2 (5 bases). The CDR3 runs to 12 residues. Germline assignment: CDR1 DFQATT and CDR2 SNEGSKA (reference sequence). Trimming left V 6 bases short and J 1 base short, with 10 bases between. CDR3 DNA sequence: TGCAGTGCCGAGGGAGTTTCCTACGAGCAGTACTTC. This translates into CSAEGVSYEQYF.

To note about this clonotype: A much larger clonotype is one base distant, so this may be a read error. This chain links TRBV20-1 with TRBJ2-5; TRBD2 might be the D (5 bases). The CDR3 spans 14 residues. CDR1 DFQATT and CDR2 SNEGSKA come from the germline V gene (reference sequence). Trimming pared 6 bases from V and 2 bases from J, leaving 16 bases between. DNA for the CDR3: TGCAGTGCCCGAAGAGGGCCGGCACAAGAGACCCAGTACTTC. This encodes CSARRGPAQETQYF.

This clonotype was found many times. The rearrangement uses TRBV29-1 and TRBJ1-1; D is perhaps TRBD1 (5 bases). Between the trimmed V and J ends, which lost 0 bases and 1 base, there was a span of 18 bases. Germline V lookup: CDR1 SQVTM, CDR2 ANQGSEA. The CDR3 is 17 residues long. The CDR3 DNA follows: TGCAGCGTTGAAGATCTAGGCACCCTCGGGACGAACACTGAAGCTTTCTTT. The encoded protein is CSVEDLGTLGTNTEAFF.

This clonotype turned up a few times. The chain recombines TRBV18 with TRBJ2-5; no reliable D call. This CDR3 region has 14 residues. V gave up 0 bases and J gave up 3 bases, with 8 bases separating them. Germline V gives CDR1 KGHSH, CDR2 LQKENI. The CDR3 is CASSPPAGEETQYF. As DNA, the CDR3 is TGTGCCAGCTCACCACCGGCAGGAGAAGAGACCCAGTACTTC.

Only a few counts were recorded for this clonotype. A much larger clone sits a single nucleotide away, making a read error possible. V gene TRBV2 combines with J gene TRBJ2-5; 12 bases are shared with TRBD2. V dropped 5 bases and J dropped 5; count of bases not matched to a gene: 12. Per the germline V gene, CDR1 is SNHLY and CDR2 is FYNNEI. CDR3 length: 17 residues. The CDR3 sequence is CASSHLAGGPHGETQYF. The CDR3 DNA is TGTGCCAGCAGTCATCTAGCGGGAGGGCCCCATGGGGAGACCCAGTACTTC.

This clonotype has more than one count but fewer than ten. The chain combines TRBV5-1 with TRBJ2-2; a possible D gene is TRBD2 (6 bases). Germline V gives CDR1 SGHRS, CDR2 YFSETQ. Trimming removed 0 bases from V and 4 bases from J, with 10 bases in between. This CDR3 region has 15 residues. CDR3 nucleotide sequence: TGCGCCAGCAGCTTGGCGGGAGAGGTCACCGGGGAGCTGTTTTTT. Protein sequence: CASSLAGEVTGELFF.

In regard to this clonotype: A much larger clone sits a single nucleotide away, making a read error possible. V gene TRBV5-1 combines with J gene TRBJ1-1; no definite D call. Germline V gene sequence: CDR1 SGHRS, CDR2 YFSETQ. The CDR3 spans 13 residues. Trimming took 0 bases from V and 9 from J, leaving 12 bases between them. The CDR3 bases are TGCGCCAGCAGCTTGGGAGCAGAGGTGCAAGCTTTCTTT. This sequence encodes CASSLGAEVQAFF.

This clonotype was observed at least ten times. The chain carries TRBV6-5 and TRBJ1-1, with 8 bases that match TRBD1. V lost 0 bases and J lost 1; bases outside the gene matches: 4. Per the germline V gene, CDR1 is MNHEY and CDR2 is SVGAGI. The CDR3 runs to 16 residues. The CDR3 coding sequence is TGTGCCAGCAGTTACTCCGACAGGGGCCCGAACACTGAAGCTTTCTTT. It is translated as CASSYSDRGPNTEAFF.

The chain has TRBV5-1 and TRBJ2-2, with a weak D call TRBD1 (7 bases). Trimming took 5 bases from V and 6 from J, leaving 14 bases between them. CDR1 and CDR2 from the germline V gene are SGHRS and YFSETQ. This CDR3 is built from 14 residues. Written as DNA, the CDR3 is TGCGCCAGCAGTTATACAGGGGAGGCCGGGGAGCTGTTTTTT. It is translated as CASSYTGEAGELFF.

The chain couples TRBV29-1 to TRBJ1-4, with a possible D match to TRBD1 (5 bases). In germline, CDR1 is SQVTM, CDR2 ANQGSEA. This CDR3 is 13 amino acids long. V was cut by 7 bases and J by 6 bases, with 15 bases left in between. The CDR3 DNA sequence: TGCAGCGCCTCAGGGAGAGAGGATGAAAAACTGTTTTTT. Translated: CSASGREDEKLFF.